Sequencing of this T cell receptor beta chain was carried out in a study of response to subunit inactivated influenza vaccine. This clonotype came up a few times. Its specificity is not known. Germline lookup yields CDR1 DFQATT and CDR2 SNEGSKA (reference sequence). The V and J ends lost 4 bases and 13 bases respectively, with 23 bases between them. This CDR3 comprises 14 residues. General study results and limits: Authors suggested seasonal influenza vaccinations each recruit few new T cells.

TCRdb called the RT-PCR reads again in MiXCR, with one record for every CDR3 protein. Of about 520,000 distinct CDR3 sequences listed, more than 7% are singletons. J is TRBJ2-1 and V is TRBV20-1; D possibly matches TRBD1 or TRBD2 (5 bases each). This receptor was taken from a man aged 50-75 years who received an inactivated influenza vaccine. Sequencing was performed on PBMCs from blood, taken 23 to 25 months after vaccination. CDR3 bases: TGCAGTGCTACTCTGGGCGGGCTGGTTGGACACCAGTTCTTC. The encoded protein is CSATLGGLVGHQFF.